This paragraph covers one TCR beta chain sequence. The data derive from a study of blood T cell repertoires in COVID-19. Cohorts were determined from participant-reported clinical history. The V end was cut by 3 bases, the J end by 3 bases, with 9 bases between. This CDR3 region has 13 residues. Germline CDR1 is SEHNR and CDR2 is FQNEAQ (reference sequence). Libraries were prepared by immunoSEQ multiplex PCR; TCRdb keeps only in-frame clonotypes and omits some of them. Altogether about 500,000 clones are present, roughly 90% being singletons, with the ten largest covering 0.7%. The chain employs TRBV7-9 and TRBJ2-7; D gene ambiguous. The clonotype originates from a woman in her late teens or twenties who had recovered from COVID-19. Material for sequencing was PBMCs or T cells enriched from blood (not recorded which). Written as DNA, the CDR3 is TGTGCCAGCAGCTTCGGAGATTTCTACGAGCAGTACTTC. This gives the protein CASSFGDFYEQYF. Based on the CDR3 plus reference TRBV7-9 and TRBJ2-7, the full variable domain is DTGVSQNPRHKITKRGQNVTFRCDPISEHNRLYWYRQTLGQGPEFLTYFQNEAQLEKSRLLSDRFSAERPKGSFSTLEIQRTEQGDSAMYLCASSFGDFYEQYFGPGTRLTVT.